This T cell receptor (beta chain) was identified during a study of PD-L1 blockade in urothelial cancer. Noted time point: pretreatment peripheral blood. On this clone itself: Its target is not known. A read error may produce the germline difference seen at one junction end.

Study-wide points: Better survival was predicted by below-median pretreatment blood TCR clonality.

The CDR3 extends over 12 amino acids. CDR1 and CDR2 from the germline V gene are SEHNR and FQNEAQ (reference sequence). The assay was immunoSEQ multiplex PCR, and TCRdb's table has in-frame clones only and misses some. Of tens of thousands of clones in the sample, about four fifths were seen once. V gene TRBV7-9 combines with J gene TRBJ2-2; a weak D match, TRBD1 (6 bases). The receptor was derived from a woman in her sixties or seventies with urothelial cancer. The source material was PBMCs, sampled around atezolizumab (anti-PD-L1) treatment. CDR3 loop: CASSLGSGQPSF. In nucleotides, the CDR3 is TGTGCCAGCAGCTTAGGGTCGGGACAACCGAGCTTT.